The source of this T cell receptor beta chain is a study of T-cell memory formation after mild COVID-19. From 5'RACE with constant-segment primers came TCR alpha and TCR beta cDNA libraries that carried sample barcodes and UMIs. TCRdb passed the 5' RACE reads through MiXCR, listing each CDR3 protein once. Here the sample spans around 130,000 distinct CDR3 sequences, 17% being singletons. This clonotype was seen only a few times. Its antigen remains unidentified. This CDR3 spans 18 amino acids. Trimming took 4 bases from V and 5 from J; bases not matched to a gene: 18. The germline V gene has CDR1 SGHTA and CDR2 FQGNSA. Whole-study findings and limits: Clones that shrank (day 15 to 85) were balanced CD4/CD8, whereas later expanders leaned CD4+. Pre-infection memory held some responding clones, suggesting pre-existing cross-reactive T cells responded. Clones which contracted sat mainly in CM and EM if CD4+, and in EMRA if CD8+.

The receptor was isolated from a man between 18 and 29 years old who had mild COVID-19 (a few samples of this study predate the infection). Cell type and time point are not known. This chain connects TRBV7-2 to TRBJ2-3, with 7 bases aligning to TRBD2. The sequenced material came from PBMCs or a T cell subset sorted from them (not recorded which). The CDR3 sequence: CASSSHPQSSGAQDTQYF. The CDR3 bases are TGTGCCAGCAGCTCCCACCCACAATCTAGCGGAGCACAAGATACGCAGTATTTT.